The 19 T cell receptor beta chains in this list originate from one sample, sequenced in a study of siplizumab effects on memory and regulatory T cells. The table came from immunoSEQ multiplex PCR; TCRdb's copy has only in-frame clones and leaves some out. The sample shows some 100,000 clones, about 90% of them seen only once. The specimen sequenced was Tregs sorted from blood. The receptors stem from a human donor in good health.

The chain carries TRBV5-1 and TRBJ1-3; D gene ambiguous. Germline CDR1 reads SGHRS; CDR2 reads YFSETQ. This CDR3 has 13 amino acids. V lost 4 bases, J lost 0 bases, and 5 bases lay in between. The CDR3 region is CASSGDSGNTIYF. The CDR3 DNA reads TGCGCCAGCAGCGGAGACTCTGGAAACACCATATATTTT. The full variable domain, completed using reference TRBV5-1 and TRBJ1-3, is KAGVTQTPRYLIKTRGQQVTLSCSPISGHRSVSWYQQTPGQGLQFLFEYFSETQRNKGNFPGRFSGRQFSNSRSEMNVSTLELGDSALYLCASSGDSGNTIYFGEGSWLTVV.

J is TRBJ2-1 and V is TRBV7-2; D might be TRBD1 or TRBD2, each matching 6 bases. Per germline, CDR1 SGHTA and CDR2 FQGNSA. The V end lost 5 bases, the J end lost 3 bases, and 20 bases lay between the germline ends. This CDR3 contains 17 residues. In nucleotides, the CDR3 is TGTGCCAGCAGCCCCCGGAGGGGGAGGTTGAGCTACAATGAGCAGTTCTTC. This gives the protein CASSPRRGRLSYNEQFF.

The chain is built from TRBV10-3 and TRBJ2-1; D is perhaps TRBD1 (5 bases). CDR3 length: 13 amino acids. Trimming left V 9 bases short and J 0 bases short, with 9 bases between. Germline values: CDR1 ENHRY, CDR2 SYGVKD. The CDR3: CAIRTRSYNEQFF. CDR3 bases: TGTGCCATAAGGACACGCTCCTACAATGAGCAGTTCTTC.

This clone was counted a single time. This sequence joins TRBV9 and TRBJ1-4; no clear D. Germline CDR1 and CDR2: SGDLS and YYNGEE. This CDR3 has 15 residues. V lost 0 bases to trimming and J lost 1 base, with 7 bases between them. CDR3 sequence (DNA): TGTGCCAGCAGCGTAGCAAGCCGAACTAATGAAAAACTGTTTTTT. Protein: CASSVASRTNEKLFF.

The chain combines TRBV28 with TRBJ2-1; D remains unclear. The CDR3 is 11 residues long. V shed 2 bases and J shed 8 bases, with 4 bases lying between them. Germline assignment: CDR1 MDHEN and CDR2 SYDVKM. CDR3 DNA: TGTGCCAGCAGTTTACGGGATGAGCAGTTCTTC. This codes for CASSLRDEQFF.

V usage is TRBV5-6 and J usage is TRBJ1-2; D gene ambiguous. Germline lookup yields CDR1 SGHDT and CDR2 YYEEEE. CDR3 length: 14 residues. Trimming took 2 bases from V and 8 from J, leaving 16 bases between them. CDR3 region: CASSLVNTKGGYTF. The CDR3 bases are TGTGCCAGCAGCTTAGTCAACACCAAAGGGGGCTACACCTTC.

The V and J genes are TRBV27 and TRBJ2-7; 7 bases are a match to TRBD2. Germline CDR1 and CDR2: MNHEY and SMNVEV (reference sequence). The V segment lost 5 bases and the J segment 3 bases; nucleotides outside the gene matches: 10. The CDR3 consists of 15 residues. Here the CDR3 DNA reads TGTGCCAGCAGTCCCCCCGAATTAGCGGGCTACGAGCAGTACTTC. Translated: CASSPPELAGYEQYF.

The chain uses TRBV19 and TRBJ1-4; no firm D call. V lost 4 bases and J lost 4, with 19 bases in between. The V gene's germline CDR1 is LNHDA and CDR2 SQIVND (reference sequence). The length of the CDR3 is 17 residues. This CDR3 is CASSKKDGARINEKLFF. The DNA of the CDR3 is TGTGCCAGTAGTAAAAAGGACGGAGCCCGTATTAATGAAAAACTGTTTTTT.

The chain carries TRBV10-3 and TRBJ1-1, with D tentatively TRBD1 (6 bases). The V end lost 11 bases, the J end lost 1 base, and 14 bases lay between the germline ends. This CDR3 contains 13 residues. Germline lookup yields CDR1 ENHRY and CDR2 SYGVKD. DNA of the CDR3: TGTGCCGCAAACGGACAGAAGAACACTGAAGCTTTCTTT. Residues: CAANGQKNTEAFF.

The chain links TRBV7-3 to TRBJ2-1; D gene unclear. The germline V gene has CDR1 SGHTA and CDR2 FQGTGA. The CDR3 totals 14 residues. The ends were cut back, 4 bases at V and 4 bases at J, with 11 bases in the middle. The CDR3 DNA is TGTGCCAGCAGCTGGGCTAGGGAATACAATGAGCAGTTCTTC. This encodes CASSWAREYNEQFF.

The rearrangement joins TRBV4-1 to TRBJ2-7; 7 bases match TRBD1. The CDR3 contains 15 residues. Germline lookup yields CDR1 MGHRA and CDR2 YSYEKL. With 3 bases clipped from V and 9 bases from J, the junction kept 14 bases outside the gene matches. CDR3: CASSQTGQILRGQYF. CDR3 sequence (DNA): TGCGCCAGCAGCCAGACAGGGCAAATTCTCCGGGGGCAGTACTTC.

The chain joins TRBV5-1 to TRBJ2-3; 7 bases are a match to TRBD1. The V segment lost 7 bases and the J segment 4 bases; nucleotides outside the gene matches: 6. CDR3 length: 13 amino acids. Germline values: CDR1 SGHRS, CDR2 YFSETQ. Written as DNA, the CDR3 is TGCGCCAGCGGCAGACAGGGCGCAGATACGCAGTATTTT. It translates to CASGRQGADTQYF.

This sequence joins TRBV2 and TRBJ1-6; D not certain. The CDR3 has 15 amino acids. CDR1 is SNHLY and CDR2 is FYNNEI in the germline V gene. Trimming cost V 4 bases and J 0 bases, with 7 bases left between them. The CDR3 protein is CASSVSISYNSPLHF. The CDR3 coding sequence is TGTGCCAGCAGTGTATCCATCTCCTATAATTCACCCCTCCACTTT.

V and J are TRBV11-2 and TRBJ2-1, with D tentatively TRBD2 (5 bases). V shed 1 base and J shed 4 bases, with 14 bases lying between them. This CDR3 has 16 amino acids. Germline V gives CDR1 SGHAT, CDR2 FQNNGV. The DNA of the CDR3 is TGTGCCAGCAGCTTAGCGGGGATACTCATTTACAATGAGCAGTTCTTC. This sequence encodes CASSLAGILIYNEQFF.

The chain employs TRBV5-1 and TRBJ2-3, with D possibly being TRBD2 (5 bases). Trimming removed 0 bases at V and 0 bases at J, with 5 bases between. From germline, CDR1 is SGHRS and CDR2 YFSETQ. CDR3 length equals 14 residues. The CDR3 spells CASSLAGSTDTQYF. For the CDR3, the DNA is TGCGCCAGCAGCTTGGCGGGAAGCACAGATACGCAGTATTTT. Combining the CDR3 with reference TRBV5-1 and TRBJ2-3 gives the whole variable domain KAGVTQTPRYLIKTRGQQVTLSCSPISGHRSVSWYQQTPGQGLQFLFEYFSETQRNKGNFPGRFSGRQFSNSRSEMNVSTLELGDSALYLCASSLAGSTDTQYFGPGTRLTVL.

The gene calls are TRBV5-6 and TRBJ2-5, with a tentative D call TRBD1 (6 bases). The J call is uncertain, as TRBJ2-7 better fits the DNA end. CDR3 length equals 14 residues. The germline gives CDR1 SGHDT, CDR2 YYEEEE. The CDR3 region has the DNA TGTGCCAGCAGGGGACAAGGTGGATCCTACGAGCAGTACTTC. Its protein product is CASRGQGGSYEQYF.

The chain employs TRBV28 and TRBJ2-5, with TRBD2 matching over 7 bases. Trimming cost V 5 bases and J 3 bases; bases outside gene matches: 9. CDR3 length: 15 amino acids. CDR1 and CDR2 from the germline V gene are MDHEN and SYDVKM. The CDR3, as DNA: TGTGCCAGCAGTCCCCTTGGGGGGGTCGAAGAGACCCAGTACTTC. Its translation: CASSPLGGVEETQYF.

This clone is a singleton in its sample. The chain has TRBV18 and TRBJ1-5, with D perhaps TRBD1 (5 bases). Germline-derived CDR1 and CDR2 are KGHSH and LQKENI. Trimming left V 2 bases short and J 6 bases short, with 8 bases between. The length of the CDR3 is 13 residues. As DNA, the CDR3 is TGTGCCAGCTCACCAGTAGGGACTCAGCCCCAGCATTTT. It translates to CASSPVGTQPQHF.

The rearrangement uses TRBV6-7 and TRBJ2-7, with 8 nucleotides matching TRBD1. TRBV6-7 is placed among ORFs of uncertain function. The CDR3 runs to 14 residues. The V segment lost 2 bases and the J segment 6 bases; nucleotides outside the gene matches: 6. The CDR3, as DNA: TGTGCCAGCAGTTACAAGCAGGGGGCGGTCGAGCAGTACTTC. Protein sequence: CASSYKQGAVEQYF.